Each of the 2 T cell receptor beta chains below was sequenced from the same sample in a study of cytomegalovirus exposure and HLA in healthy donors. Vbeta (60) and Jbeta (13) primers were used in the PCR. Using immunoSEQ multiplex PCR, the repertoire was profiled, and TCRdb retains in-frame clones only, with some absent. The repertoire holds tens of thousands of clones, with just under 80% as singletons. Sequences were obtained from PBMCs. The receptors derive from a male donor in good health and CMV-seropositive.

This CDR3 is CASSPRQGSNQPQHF. The CDR3 DNA reads as TGTGCCAGCAGTCCTCGACAGGGTAGCAATCAGCCCCAGCATTTT. The chain carries TRBV27 and TRBJ1-5; 7 positions agree with TRBD1. Germline V CDR1 and CDR2: MNHEY, SMNVEV (reference sequence). V was pared by 5 bases and J by 0 bases, with 4 bases of the junction left unmatched. The CDR3 has 15 residues.

The chain has TRBV10-2 and TRBJ2-1; D remains unclear. Germline V gene data show CDR1 as WSHSY and CDR2 as SAAADI. The CDR3 runs 15 residues. The germline V and J ends were trimmed by 3 bases and 8 bases, with 17 bases remaining between them. The CDR3 DNA follows: TGCGCCAGCAGTGACCCCCCCAGTTTGGCGGATGAGCAGTTCTTC. Residues: CASSDPPSLADEQFF.